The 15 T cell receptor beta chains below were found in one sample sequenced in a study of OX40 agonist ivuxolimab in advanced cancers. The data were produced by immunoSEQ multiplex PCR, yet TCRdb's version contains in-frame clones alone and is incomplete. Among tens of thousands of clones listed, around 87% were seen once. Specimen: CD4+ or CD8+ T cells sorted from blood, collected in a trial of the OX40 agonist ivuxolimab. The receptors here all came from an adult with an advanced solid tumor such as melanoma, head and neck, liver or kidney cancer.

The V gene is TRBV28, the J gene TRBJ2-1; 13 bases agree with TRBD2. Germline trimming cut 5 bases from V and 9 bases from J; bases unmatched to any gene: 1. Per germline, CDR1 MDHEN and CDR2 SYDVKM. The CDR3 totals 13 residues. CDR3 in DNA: TGTGCCAGCAGTCGACTAGCGGGAGGTGAGCAGTTCTTC. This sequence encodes CASSRLAGGEQFF.

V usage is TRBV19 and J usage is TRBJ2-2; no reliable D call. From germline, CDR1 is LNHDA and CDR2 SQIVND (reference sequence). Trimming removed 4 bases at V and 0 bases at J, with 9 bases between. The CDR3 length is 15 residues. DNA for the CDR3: TGTGCCAGTAGTACCCAGGCCGCGAACACCGGGGAGCTGTTTTTT. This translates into CASSTQAANTGELFF.

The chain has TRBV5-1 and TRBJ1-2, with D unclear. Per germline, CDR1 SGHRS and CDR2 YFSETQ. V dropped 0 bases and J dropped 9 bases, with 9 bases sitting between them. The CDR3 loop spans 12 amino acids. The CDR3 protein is CASSLASRSYTF. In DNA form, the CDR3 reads TGCGCCAGCAGCTTGGCATCGAGAAGCTACACCTTC.

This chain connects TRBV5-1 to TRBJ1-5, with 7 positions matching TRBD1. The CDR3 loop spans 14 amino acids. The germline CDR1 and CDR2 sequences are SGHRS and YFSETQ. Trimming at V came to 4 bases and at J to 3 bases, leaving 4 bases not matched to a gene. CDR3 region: CASSPGQPNQPQHF. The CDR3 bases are TGCGCCAGCAGCCCGGGACAGCCCAATCAGCCCCAGCATTTT.

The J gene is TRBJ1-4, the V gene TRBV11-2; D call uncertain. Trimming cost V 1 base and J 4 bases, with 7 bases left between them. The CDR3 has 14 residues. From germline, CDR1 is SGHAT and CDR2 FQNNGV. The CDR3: CASSLGLSNEKLFF. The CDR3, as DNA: TGTGCCAGCAGCTTAGGATTAAGTAATGAAAAACTGTTTTTT.

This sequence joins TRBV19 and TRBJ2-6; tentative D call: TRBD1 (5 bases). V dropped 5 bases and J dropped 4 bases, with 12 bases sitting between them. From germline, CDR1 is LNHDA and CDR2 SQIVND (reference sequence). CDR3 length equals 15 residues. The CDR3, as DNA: TGTGCCAGTAGTGTCTCAGGGTCGGGGGCCAACGTCCTGACTTTC. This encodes CASSVSGSGANVLTF.

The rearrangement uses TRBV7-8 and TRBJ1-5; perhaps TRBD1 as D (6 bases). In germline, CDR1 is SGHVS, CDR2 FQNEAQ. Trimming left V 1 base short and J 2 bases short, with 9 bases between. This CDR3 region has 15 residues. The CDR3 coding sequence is TGTGCCAGCAGCTTAGTAGGGGGACGCAATCAGCCCCAGCATTTT. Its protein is CASSLVGGRNQPQHF.

CDR3 amino acids: CASSLATGTYNEQFF. CDR3 DNA sequence: TGTGCCAGCAGCTTAGCGACGGGGACCTACAATGAGCAGTTCTTC. The chain carries TRBV7-8 and TRBJ2-1, with a weak D call TRBD2 (5 bases). The CDR3 covers 15 residues. CDR1 SGHVS and CDR2 FQNEAQ come from the germline V gene. Trimming took 0 bases from V and 2 from J, leaving 8 bases between them.

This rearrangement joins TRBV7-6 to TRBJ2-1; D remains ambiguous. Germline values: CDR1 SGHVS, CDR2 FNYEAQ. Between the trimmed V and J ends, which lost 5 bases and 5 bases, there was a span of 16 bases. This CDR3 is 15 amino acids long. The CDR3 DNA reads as TGTGCCAGCAGCCGCGACACAAATCGTCACAATGAGCAGTTCTTC. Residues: CASSRDTNRHNEQFF.

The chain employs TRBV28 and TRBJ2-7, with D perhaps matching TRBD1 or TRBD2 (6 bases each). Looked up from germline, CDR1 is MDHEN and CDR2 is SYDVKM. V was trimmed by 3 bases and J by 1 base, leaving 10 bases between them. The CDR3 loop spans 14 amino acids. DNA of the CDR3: TGTGCCAGCAGTTTGGGGGGCGCGTCCTACGAGCAGTACTTC. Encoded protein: CASSLGGASYEQYF.

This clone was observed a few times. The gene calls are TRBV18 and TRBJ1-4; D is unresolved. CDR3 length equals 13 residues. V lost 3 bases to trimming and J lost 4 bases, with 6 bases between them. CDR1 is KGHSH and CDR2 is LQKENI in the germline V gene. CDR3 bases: TGTGCCAGCTCACCCGGCCTTAATGAAAAACTGTTTTTT. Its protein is CASSPGLNEKLFF.

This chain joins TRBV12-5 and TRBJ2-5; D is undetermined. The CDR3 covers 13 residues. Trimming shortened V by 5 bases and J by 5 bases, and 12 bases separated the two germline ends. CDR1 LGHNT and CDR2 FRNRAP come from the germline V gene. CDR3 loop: CASGPDLSETQYF. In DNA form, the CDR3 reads TGTGCTAGTGGTCCCGACCTGTCCGAGACCCAGTACTTC.

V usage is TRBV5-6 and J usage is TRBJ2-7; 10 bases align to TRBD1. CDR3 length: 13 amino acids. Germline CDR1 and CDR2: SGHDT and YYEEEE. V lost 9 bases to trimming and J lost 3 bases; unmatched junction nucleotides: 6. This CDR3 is CATKRTGGYEQYF. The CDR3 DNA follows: TGTGCCACCAAACGGACAGGGGGCTACGAGCAGTACTTC.

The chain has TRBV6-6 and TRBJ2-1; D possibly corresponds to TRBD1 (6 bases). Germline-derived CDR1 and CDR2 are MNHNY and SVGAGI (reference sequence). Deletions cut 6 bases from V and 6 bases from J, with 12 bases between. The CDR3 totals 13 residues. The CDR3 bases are TGTGCCAGCAGGCCGACAGGCGTCAATGAGCAGTTCTTC. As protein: CASRPTGVNEQFF.

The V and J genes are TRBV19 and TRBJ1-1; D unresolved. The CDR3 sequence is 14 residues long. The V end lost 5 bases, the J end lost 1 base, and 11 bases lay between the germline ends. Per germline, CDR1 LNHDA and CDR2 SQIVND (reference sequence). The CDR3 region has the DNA TGTGCCAGTAGTCAAGGGTCATGGAACACTGAAGCTTTCTTT. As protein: CASSQGSWNTEAFF.